Included here is one TCR beta chain sequence, with context. The table came from immunoSEQ multiplex PCR; TCRdb's copy has only in-frame clones and leaves some out. The top ten clones hold under 2% of a sample with over 200,000 clones, 84% of them seen once. The germline CDR1 and CDR2 sequences are LGHDT and YNNKEL (reference sequence). CDR3 length: 13 amino acids. Trimming pared 2 bases from V and 4 bases from J, leaving 9 bases between. Individuals aged roughly 18 to 90 years were recruited from about two dozen US areas. Each recovered donor of Cohort 3 presented with two negative PCRs, clearance, or symptom resolution. The sample is drawn from a study of blood T cell repertoires in COVID-19. Background on the study: Sites across the United States, Italy and Spain contributed samples from acute and convalescent COVID-19. T cells, B-cell-depleted T cells, or PBMCs supplied cDNA or gDNA.

The clonotype was recovered from a man aged 60 to 75 who had recovered from COVID-19. The source material was PBMCs or T cells enriched from blood (not recorded which). The chain couples TRBV3-1 (or the pseudogene TRBV3-2) to TRBJ2-7; a weak D match, TRBD2 (5 bases). The CDR3 DNA follows: TGTGCCAGCAGCCAACTAGCTCAGTACGAGCAGTACTTC. It codes for CASSQLAQYEQYF.